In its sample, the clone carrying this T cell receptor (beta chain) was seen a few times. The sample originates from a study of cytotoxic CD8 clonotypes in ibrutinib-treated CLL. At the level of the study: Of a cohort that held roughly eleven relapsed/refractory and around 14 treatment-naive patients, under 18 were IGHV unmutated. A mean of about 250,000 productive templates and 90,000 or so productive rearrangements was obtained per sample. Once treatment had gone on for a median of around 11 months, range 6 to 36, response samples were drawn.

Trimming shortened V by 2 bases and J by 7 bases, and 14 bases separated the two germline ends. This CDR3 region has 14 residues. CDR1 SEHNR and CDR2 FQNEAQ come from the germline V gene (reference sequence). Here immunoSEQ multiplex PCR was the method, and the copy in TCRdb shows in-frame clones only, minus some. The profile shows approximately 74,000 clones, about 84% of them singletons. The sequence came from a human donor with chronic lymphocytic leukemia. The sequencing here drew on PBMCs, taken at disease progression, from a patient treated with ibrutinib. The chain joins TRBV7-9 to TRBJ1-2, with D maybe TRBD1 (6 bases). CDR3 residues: CASSLPIQGGGYTF. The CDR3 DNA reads TGTGCCAGCAGCTTACCAATACAGGGTGGTGGCTACACCTTC.